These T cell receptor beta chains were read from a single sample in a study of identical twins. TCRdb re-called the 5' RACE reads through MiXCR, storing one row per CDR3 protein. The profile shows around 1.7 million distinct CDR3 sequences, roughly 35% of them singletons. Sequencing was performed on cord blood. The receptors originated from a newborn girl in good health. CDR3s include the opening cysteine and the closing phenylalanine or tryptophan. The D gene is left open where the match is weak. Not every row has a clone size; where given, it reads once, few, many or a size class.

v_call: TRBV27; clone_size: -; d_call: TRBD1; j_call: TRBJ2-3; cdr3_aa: CAVRTGAKDTQYF; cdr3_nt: TGTGCCGTGCGGACAGGGGCGAAAGATACGCAGTATTTT
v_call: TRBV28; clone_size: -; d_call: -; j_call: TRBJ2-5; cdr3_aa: CASSLFVFETQYF; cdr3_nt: TGTGCCAGCAGTTTATTTGTTTTCGAGACCCAGTACTTC
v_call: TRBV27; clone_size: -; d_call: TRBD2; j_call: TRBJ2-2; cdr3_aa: CASSFVGLAGVPGELFF; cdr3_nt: TGTGCCAGCAGTTTTGTGGGACTAGCGGGAGTGCCCGGGGAGCTGTTTTTT
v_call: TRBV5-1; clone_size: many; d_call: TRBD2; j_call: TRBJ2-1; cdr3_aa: CASSLGLAGPPLYNEQFF; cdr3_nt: TGCGCCAGCAGTTTGGGACTAGCGGGGCCACCGCTATACAATGAGCAGTTCTTC
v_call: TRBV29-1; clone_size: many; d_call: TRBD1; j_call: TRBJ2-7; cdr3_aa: CSVSLGTGGYEQYF; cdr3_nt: TGCAGCGTCTCATTAGGGACAGGGGGCTACGAGCAGTACTTC
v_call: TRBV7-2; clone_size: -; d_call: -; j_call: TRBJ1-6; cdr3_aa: CASSSWGTARNSPLHF; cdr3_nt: TGTGCCAGCAGCTCCTGGGGGACGGCACGAAATTCACCCCTCCACTTT
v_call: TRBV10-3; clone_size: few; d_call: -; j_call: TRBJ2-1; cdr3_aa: CAISDGPNARVRYNEQFF; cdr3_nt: TGTGCCATCAGTGACGGTCCGAATGCTAGGGTCCGTTACAATGAGCAGTTCTTC
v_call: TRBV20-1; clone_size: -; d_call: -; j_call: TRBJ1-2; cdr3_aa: CSTSPRGDYGYTF; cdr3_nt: TGCAGTACTAGCCCCCGGGGGGACTATGGCTACACCTTC
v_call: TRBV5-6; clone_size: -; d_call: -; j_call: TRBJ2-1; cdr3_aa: CASSLPSVYNEQFF; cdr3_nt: TGTGCCAGCAGCTTGCCTAGCGTCTACAATGAGCAGTTCTTC
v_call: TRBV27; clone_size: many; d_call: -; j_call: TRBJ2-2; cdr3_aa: CASSFNTGELFF; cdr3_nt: TGTGCCAGCAGTTTCAACACCGGGGAGCTGTTTTTT
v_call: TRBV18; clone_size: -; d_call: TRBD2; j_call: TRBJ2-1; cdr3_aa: CASSPRPLTSANNEQFF; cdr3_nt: TGTGCCAGCTCACCACGGCCTTTGACTAGCGCAAACAATGAGCAGTTCTTC
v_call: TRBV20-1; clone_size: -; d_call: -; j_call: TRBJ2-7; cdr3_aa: CSASRAGYEQYF; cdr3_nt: TGCAGTGCTAGTCGTGCCGGGTACGAGCAGTACTTC
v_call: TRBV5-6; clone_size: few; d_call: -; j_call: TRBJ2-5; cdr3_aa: CASSLESRGMETQYF; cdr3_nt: TGTGCCAGCAGCTTGGAGTCGAGAGGGATGGAGACCCAGTACTTC
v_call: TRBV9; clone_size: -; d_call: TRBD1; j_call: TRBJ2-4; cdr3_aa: CASSVRLGRGLEQYF; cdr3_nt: TGTGCCAGCAGCGTACGCCTGGGCAGGGGGCTTGAGCAGTACTTC
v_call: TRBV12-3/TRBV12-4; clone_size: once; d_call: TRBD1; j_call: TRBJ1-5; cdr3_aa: CASSPGPGQSDQPQHF; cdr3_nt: TGTGCCAGCAGCCCCGGCCCGGGACAGAGTGATCAGCCCCAGCATTTT
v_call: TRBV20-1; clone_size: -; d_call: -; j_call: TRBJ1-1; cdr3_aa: CSARDAGSNTEAFF; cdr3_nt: TGCAGTGCTAGAGATGCGGGCTCGAACACTGAAGCTTTCTTT
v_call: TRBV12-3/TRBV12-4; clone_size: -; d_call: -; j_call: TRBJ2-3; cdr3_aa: CASTLRYTQYF; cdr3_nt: TGTGCCAGCACCTTAAGGTATACGCAGTATTTT
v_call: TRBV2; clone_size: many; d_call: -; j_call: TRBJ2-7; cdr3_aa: CASSGWYSYEQYF; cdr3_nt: TGTGCCAGCAGTGGGTGGTACTCCTACGAGCAGTACTTC
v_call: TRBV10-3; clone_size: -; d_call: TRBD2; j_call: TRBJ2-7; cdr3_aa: CAISEWGGSSYEQYF; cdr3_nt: TGTGCCATCAGTGAGTGGGGGGGGAGCTCCTACGAGCAGTACTTC
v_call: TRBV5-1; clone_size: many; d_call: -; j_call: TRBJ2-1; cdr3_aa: CASSWARHNEQFF; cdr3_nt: TGCGCCAGCAGCTGGGCACGTCACAATGAGCAGTTCTTC
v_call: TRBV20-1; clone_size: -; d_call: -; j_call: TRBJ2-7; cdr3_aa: CSARGPGAYEQYF; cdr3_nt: TGCAGTGCTAGAGGGCCGGGCGCCTACGAGCAGTACTTC
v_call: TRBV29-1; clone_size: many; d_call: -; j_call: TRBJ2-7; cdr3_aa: CSVDAGYEQYF; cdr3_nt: TGCAGCGTTGACGCGGGATACGAGCAGTACTTC
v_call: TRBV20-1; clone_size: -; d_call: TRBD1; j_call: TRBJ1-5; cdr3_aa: CSAYQTGEGNQPQHF; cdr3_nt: TGCAGTGCTTATCAAACAGGGGAAGGCAATCAGCCCCAGCATTTT
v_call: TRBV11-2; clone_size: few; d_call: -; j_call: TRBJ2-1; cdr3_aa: CASSGVIIGQFF; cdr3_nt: TGTGCCAGCAGCGGTGTCATTATCGGGCAGTTCTTC
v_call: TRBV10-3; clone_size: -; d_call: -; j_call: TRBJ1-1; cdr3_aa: CAISETDGPNTEAFF; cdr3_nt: TGTGCCATCAGTGAGACGGACGGGCCGAACACTGAAGCTTTCTTT
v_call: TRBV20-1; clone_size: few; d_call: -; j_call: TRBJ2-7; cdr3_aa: CSARMGNSYEQYF; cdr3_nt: TGCAGTGCTAGAATGGGAAACTCCTACGAGCAGTACTTC
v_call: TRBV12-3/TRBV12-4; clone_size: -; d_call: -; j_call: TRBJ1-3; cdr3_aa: CASRSGPSSGNTIYF; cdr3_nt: TGTGCCAGCAGATCCGGGCCTAGCTCTGGAAACACCATATATTTT
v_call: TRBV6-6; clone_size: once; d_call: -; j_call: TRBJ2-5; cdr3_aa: CASSRIGDNEQYF; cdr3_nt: TGTGCCAGCAGCCGTATTGGGGACAATGAGCAGTACTTC
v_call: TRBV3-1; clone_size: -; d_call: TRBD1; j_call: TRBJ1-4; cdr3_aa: CASSSMTGINEKLFF; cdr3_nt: TGTGCCAGCAGTTCTATGACAGGGATTAATGAAAAACTGTTTTTT
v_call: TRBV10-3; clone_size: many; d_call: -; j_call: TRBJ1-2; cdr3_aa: CAISESQGYGYTF; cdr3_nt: TGTGCCATCAGTGAGTCCCAGGGGTATGGCTACACCTTC
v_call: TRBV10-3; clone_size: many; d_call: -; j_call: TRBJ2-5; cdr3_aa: CAISEEIGVANQETQYF; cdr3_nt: TGTGCCATCAGTGAGGAGATAGGAGTGGCCAACCAAGAGACCCAGTACTTC
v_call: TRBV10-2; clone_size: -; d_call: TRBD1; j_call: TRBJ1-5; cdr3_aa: CASSVGQGDNQPQHF; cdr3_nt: TGCGCCAGCAGTGTCGGACAGGGGGACAATCAGCCCCAGCATTTT
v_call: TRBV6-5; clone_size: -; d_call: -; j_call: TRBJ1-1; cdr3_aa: CASSYSRWEDTEAFF; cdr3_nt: TGTGCCAGCAGTTACTCTCGGTGGGAGGACACTGAAGCTTTCTTT
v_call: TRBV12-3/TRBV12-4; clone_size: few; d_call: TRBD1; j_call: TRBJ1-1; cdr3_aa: CASSFWDRGTEAFF; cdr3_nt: TGTGCCAGCAGTTTTTGGGACAGGGGCACTGAAGCTTTCTTT
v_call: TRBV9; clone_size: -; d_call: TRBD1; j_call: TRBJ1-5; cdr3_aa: CASSVGQGGGSNQPQHF; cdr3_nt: TGTGCCAGCAGCGTAGGACAGGGGGGAGGTAGCAATCAGCCCCAGCATTTT
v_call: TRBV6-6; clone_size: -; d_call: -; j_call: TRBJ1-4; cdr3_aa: CASSPLGGREKLFF; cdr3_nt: TGTGCCAGCAGCCCCTTAGGGGGTAGGGAAAAACTGTTTTTT
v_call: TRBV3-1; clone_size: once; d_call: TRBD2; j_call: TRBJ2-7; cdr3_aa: CASSRTSGRAEQYF; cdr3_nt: TGTGCCAGCAGCCGGACTAGCGGGAGGGCCGAGCAGTACTTC
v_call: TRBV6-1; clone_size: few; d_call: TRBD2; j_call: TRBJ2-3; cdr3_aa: CASSQTSVITDTQYF; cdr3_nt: TGTGCCAGCAGCCAGACTAGCGTGATCACAGATACGCAGTATTTT
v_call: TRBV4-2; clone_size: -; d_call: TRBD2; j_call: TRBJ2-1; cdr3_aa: CASSPGTSGREWFF; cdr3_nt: TGTGCCAGCAGCCCCGGGACTAGCGGGAGGGAGTGGTTCTTC
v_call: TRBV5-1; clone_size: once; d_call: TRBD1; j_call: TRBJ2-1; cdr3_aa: CASSVGDSNNEQFF; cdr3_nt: TGCGCCAGCAGCGTGGGGGACAGCAACAATGAGCAGTTCTTC
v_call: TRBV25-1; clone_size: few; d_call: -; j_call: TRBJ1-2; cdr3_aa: CASWGLGYGYTF; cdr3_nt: TGTGCCAGCTGGGGGCTCGGCTATGGCTACACCTTC
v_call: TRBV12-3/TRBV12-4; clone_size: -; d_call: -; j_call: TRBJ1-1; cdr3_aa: CASSSTGHTEAFF; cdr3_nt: TGTGCCAGCAGTTCCACTGGGCACACTGAAGCTTTCTTT
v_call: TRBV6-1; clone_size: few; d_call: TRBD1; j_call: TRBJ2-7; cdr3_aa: CASYSTGATYEQYF; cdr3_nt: TGTGCCAGCTATTCGACAGGGGCCACCTACGAGCAGTACTTC
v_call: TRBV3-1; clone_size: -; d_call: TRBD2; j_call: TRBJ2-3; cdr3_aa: CASSQAFTSGRARDTQYF; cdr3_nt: TGTGCCAGCAGCCAAGCCTTTACTAGCGGGAGGGCTAGAGATACGCAGTATTTT
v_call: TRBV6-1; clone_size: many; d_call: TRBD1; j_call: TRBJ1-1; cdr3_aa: CASSWDRDTEAFF; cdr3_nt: TGTGCCAGCAGTTGGGACAGGGACACTGAAGCTTTCTTT
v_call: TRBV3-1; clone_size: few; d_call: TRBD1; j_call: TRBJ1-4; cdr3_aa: CASSQGPGGRSNEKLFF; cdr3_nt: TGTGCCAGCAGCCAAGGGCCAGGGGGCCGAAGTAATGAAAAACTGTTTTTT
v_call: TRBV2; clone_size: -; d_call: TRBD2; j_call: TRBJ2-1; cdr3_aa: CASRRTSGSGGYNEQFF; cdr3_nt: TGTGCCAGCAGGCGGACTAGCGGGAGTGGAGGCTACAATGAGCAGTTCTTC
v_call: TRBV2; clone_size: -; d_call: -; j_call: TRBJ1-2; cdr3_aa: CASKAFVNPNYGYTF; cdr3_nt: TGTGCCAGCAAGGCCTTCGTAAATCCTAACTATGGCTACACCTTC
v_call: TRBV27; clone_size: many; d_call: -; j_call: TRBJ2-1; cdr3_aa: CASSYTPYNEQFF; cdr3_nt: TGTGCCAGCAGTTACACCCCCTACAATGAGCAGTTCTTC
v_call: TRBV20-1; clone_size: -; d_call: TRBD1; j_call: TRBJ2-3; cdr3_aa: CSGGTGGRDTQYF; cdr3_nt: TGCAGTGGAGGGACAGGGGGTCGTGATACGCAGTATTTT
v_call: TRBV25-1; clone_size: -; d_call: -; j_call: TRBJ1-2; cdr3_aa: CASSEWETANYGYTF; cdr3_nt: TGTGCCAGCAGTGAATGGGAAACAGCTAACTATGGCTACACCTTC
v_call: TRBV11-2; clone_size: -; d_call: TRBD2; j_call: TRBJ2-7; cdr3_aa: CASSLSGITYEQYF; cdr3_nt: TGTGCCAGCAGCTTAAGCGGGATTACCTACGAGCAGTACTTC